The 9 T cell receptor beta chains listed next were all sequenced from one sample in a study of T cell repertoires in cytomegalovirus infection. No antigen is known for these receptors. TCRdb analysed the reads with MiXCR anew, one entry per CDR3 protein. The sample consists of some 560,000 distinct CDR3 sequences, about 40% of them appearing once. The specimen comprised cultured PBMCs, sampled from culture after CMV antigen stimulation. The source of these receptors is a human donor in good health (CMV status not recorded). Some clones in this sample may be carry-over from other donors' samples.

The chain carries TRBV6-5 and TRBJ1-6; D is possibly TRBD1 (6 bases). Germline CDR1 and CDR2: MNHEY and SVGAGI. V was shortened by 8 bases and J by 5 bases, with 16 bases between the two germline ends. This CDR3 is 15 amino acids long. This CDR3 reads CASGRQAPNNSPLHF. The DNA for the CDR3 is TGTGCCAGCGGTCGACAGGCCCCTAATAATTCACCCCTCCACTTT.

J is TRBJ2-1 and V is TRBV5-1; 7 nucleotides match TRBD1. The CDR3 has 16 residues. Germline V gene lookup returns CDR1 SGHRS and CDR2 YFSETQ. J lost 1 base, V lost 4 bases, and 8 bases had no gene match. DNA of the CDR3: TGCGCCAGCAGCGACCGGGACAGATTATCCTACAATGAGCAGTTCTTC. The encoded protein is CASSDRDRLSYNEQFF.

The gene calls are TRBV4-1 and TRBJ2-7, with D perhaps matching TRBD2 (5 bases). CDR3 length: 13 residues. Trimming shortened V by 2 bases and J by 6 bases, and 11 bases separated the two germline ends. Germline V CDR1 and CDR2: MGHRA, YSYEKL. For the CDR3, the DNA is TGCGCCAGCAGCCAAATTAGCGTTAGCGAGCAGTACTTC. It encodes CASSQISVSEQYF.

This clonotype was found a few times. The V call is TRBV7-9, the J call TRBJ1-2; no firm D call. Trimming pared 0 bases from V and 5 bases from J, leaving 10 bases between. This CDR3 has 14 residues. Germline assignment: CDR1 SEHNR and CDR2 FQNEAQ (reference sequence). Written as DNA, the CDR3 is TGTGCCAGCAGCTTAGCGAGCCCCCATTATGGCTACACCTTC. It codes for CASSLASPHYGYTF.

The J gene is TRBJ2-1, the V gene TRBV5-6; 9 nucleotides line up with TRBD2. The CDR3 has 15 amino acids. Trimming at V came to 6 bases and at J to 2 bases, leaving 6 bases not matched to a gene. Germline loops: CDR1 SGHDT, CDR2 YYEEEE. The CDR3 DNA follows: TGTGCCAGCATTCTGCGGGAGGGCCCCTACAATGAGCAGTTCTTC. Its protein product is CASILREGPYNEQFF.

This sequence joins TRBV18 and TRBJ1-3; D is unresolved. The CDR3 sequence is 15 residues long. Per the germline V gene, CDR1 is KGHSH and CDR2 is LQKENI. V was trimmed by 2 bases and J by 0 bases, leaving 8 bases between them. CDR3 DNA sequence: TGTGCCAGCTCACCAGCGCAGAGCTCTGGAAACACCATATATTTT. Translated: CASSPAQSSGNTIYF.

Of note for this clonotype: This could be a read error, since a much larger clone is one nucleotide away. This sequence joins TRBV7-2 and TRBJ2-7; a possible D gene is TRBD1 (6 bases). CDR1 SGHTA and CDR2 FQGNSA come from the germline V gene. This CDR3 region has 15 residues. This chain's CDR3 is CSSSQYTGYSYEQYF. CDR3 DNA sequence: TGTTCCAGCAGCCAGTATACAGGGTACTCCTACGAGCAGTACTTC.

This clonotype was picked up many times. The gene calls are TRBV7-2 and TRBJ1-5; D might be TRBD1 (5 bases). The CDR3 has 17 amino acids. Germline CDR1 and CDR2: SGHTA and FQGNSA. Trimming pared 5 bases from V and 0 bases from J, leaving 17 bases between. The CDR3 reads CASSPRGGVFSNQPQHF. The CDR3 bases are TGTGCCAGCAGCCCCCGGGGAGGGGTTTTTAGCAATCAGCCCCAGCATTTT. Full variable domain (outside the CDR3, taken from reference TRBV7-2 and TRBJ1-5): GAGVSQSPSNKVTEKGKDVELRCDPISGHTALYWYRQSLGQGLEFLIYFQGNSAPDKSGLPSDRFSAERTGGSVSTLTIQRTQQEDSAVYLCASSPRGGVFSNQPQHFGDGTRLSIL.

The chain links TRBV20-1 to TRBJ2-5; 7 bases match TRBD2. The germline V gene encodes CDR1 DFQATT and CDR2 SNEGSKA (reference sequence). CDR3 length: 15 amino acids. The V gene end was trimmed by 0 bases and the J gene end by 5 bases; junction bases not matched to a gene: 9. CDR3 in DNA: TGCAGTGCTAGAGACCCTAGCGGTGCGGGGGAGACCCAGTACTTC. Protein sequence: CSARDPSGAGETQYF.